The present T cell receptor beta chain was sequenced within a study of blood T cell repertoires in COVID-19. Clones were read by immunoSEQ multiplex PCR, and TCRdb kept only the in-frame ones, dropping some. The sample has 150,000 or so clones; roughly 80% are singletons. Unmatched junction bases numbered 3, after V lost 4 bases and J lost 2 bases. CDR1 MNHEY and CDR2 SVGEGT come from the germline V gene. The CDR3 sequence is 15 residues long. Sequenced input: PBMCs or T cells enriched from blood (not recorded which). The TCR was taken from a man aged 45 to 65 who had recovered from COVID-19. The V call is TRBV6-2 or TRBV6-3, the J call TRBJ2-3; TRBD2 matches at 10 bases. Written as DNA, the CDR3 is TGTGCCAGCAGTTTTCTAGCGGGGGACACAGATACGCAGTATTTT. Translated, it gives CASSFLAGDTDTQYF.